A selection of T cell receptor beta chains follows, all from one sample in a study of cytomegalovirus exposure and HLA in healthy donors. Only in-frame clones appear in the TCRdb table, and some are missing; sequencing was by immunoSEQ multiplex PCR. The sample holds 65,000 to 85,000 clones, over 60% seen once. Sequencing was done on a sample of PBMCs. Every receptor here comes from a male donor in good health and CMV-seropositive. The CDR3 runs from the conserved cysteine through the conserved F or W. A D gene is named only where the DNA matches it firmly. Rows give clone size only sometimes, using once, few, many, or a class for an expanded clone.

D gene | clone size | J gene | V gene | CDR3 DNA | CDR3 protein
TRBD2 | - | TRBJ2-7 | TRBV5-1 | TGCGCCAGCAGCCAAGGGGCGGGAGGGACTGTGCCGCAGTACTTC | CASSQGAGGTVPQYF
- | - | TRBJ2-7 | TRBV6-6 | TGTGCCAGCAGCTACTCGGGGCCACCCTACGAGCAGTACTTC | CASSYSGPPYEQYF
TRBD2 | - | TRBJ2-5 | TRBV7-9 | TGTGCCAGCAGCTTAGGCGGGGGGGCCCAAGAGACCCAGTACTTC | CASSLGGGAQETQYF
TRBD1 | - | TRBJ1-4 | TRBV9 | TGTGCCAGCAGCATGGGACAGGGTTCTGAAAAACTGTTTTTT | CASSMGQGSEKLFF
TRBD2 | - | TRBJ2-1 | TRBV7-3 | TGTGCCAGCAGCTTAGGGCGGGGGGGTCTAGGCAATGAGCAGTTCTTC | CASSLGRGGLGNEQFF
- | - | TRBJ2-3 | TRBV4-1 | TGCGCCAGCAGCGGATGGCGGGGGCCTCCCACAGATACGCAGTATTTT | CASSGWRGPPTDTQYF
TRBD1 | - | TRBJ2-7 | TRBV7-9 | TGTGCCAGCAGCCTCGACAGGGCTGGGTCCTACGAGCAGTACTTC | CASSLDRAGSYEQYF
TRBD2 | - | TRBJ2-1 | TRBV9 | TGTGCCAGCAGCGCCCGACTAGCGGGAGTAAATGAGCAGTTCTTC | CASSARLAGVNEQFF
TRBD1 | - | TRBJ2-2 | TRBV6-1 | TGTGCCAGCAGTGAGTTTGGCAGGGGGCCCGGGGAGCTGTTTTTT | CASSEFGRGPGELFF
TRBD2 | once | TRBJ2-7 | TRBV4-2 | TGTGCCAGCAGTCAAGAGTCGGCTAGCGGGAGCTCCTACGGGCAGTACTTC | CASSQESASGSSYGQYF
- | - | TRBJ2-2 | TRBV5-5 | TGTGCCAGCAGCTTGGTGGCAGGGCCCACCGGGGAGCTGTTTTTT | CASSLVAGPTGELFF
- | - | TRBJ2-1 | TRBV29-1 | TGCAGCGTTGGAGGGGACAACCGTATCAATGAGCAGTTCTTC | CSVGGDNRINEQFF
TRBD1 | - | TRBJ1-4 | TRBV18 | TGTGCCAGCTCACAGGGACAGACTAATGAAAAACTGTTTTTT | CASSQGQTNEKLFF
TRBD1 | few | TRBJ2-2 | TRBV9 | TGTGCCAGCAGCGGACAGGGGTTAGGCACCGGGGAGCTGTTTTTT | CASSGQGLGTGELFF
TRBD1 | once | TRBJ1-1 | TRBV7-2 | TGTGCCAGCAGCGGACAGGCCATGAACACTGAAGCTTTCTTT | CASSGQAMNTEAFF
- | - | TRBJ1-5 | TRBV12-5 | TGTGCTAGTGCCTTAGGTCGGGACAATCAGCCCCAGCATTTT | CASALGRDNQPQHF
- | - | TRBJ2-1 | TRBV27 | TGTGCCAGCAGTTTATCAGGGGTAGGCCTATACAATGAGCAGTTCTTC | CASSLSGVGLYNEQFF
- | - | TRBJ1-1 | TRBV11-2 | TGTGCCAGCAGCTCCAGGGGTACTGAAGCTTTCTTT | CASSSRGTEAFF
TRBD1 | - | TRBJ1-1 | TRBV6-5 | TGTGCCAGCAGTTACGACAGGGGGCTTACTGAAGCTTTCTTT | CASSYDRGLTEAFF
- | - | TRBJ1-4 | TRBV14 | TGTGCCAGCAGCCCAGGATCCTACCTTGATGAAAAACTGTTTTTT | CASSPGSYLDEKLFF
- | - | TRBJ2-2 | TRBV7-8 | TGTGCCAGCAGCTTCACTGCCGGGGAGCTGTTTTTT | CASSFTAGELFF
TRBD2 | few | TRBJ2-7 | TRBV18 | TGTGCCAGCTCACCGGTCGGGGGGGACTACGAGCAGTACTTC | CASSPVGGDYEQYF
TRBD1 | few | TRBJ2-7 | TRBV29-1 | TGCAGCGTTGGAGAACAGGGGGCATTCGGTGTGCAGTACTTC | CSVGEQGAFGVQYF
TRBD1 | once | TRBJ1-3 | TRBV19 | TGTGCCAGTAGCTCCGGGACAGGGCGTCGGAGCTCTGGAAACACCATATATTTT | CASSSGTGRRSSGNTIYF
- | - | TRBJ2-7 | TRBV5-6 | TGTGCCAGCAGCCCGTTGGTGGGGGGCGAGCAGTACTTC | CASSPLVGGEQYF
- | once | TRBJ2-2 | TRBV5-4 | TGTGCCAGCAGCTTAGCGGAGAAGGGGGCCGGGGAGCTGTTTTTT | CASSLAEKGAGELFF
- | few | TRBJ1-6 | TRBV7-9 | TGTGCCAGCAGCTTACGGGGGGCAGGGTATAATTCACCCCTCCACTTT | CASSLRGAGYNSPLHF
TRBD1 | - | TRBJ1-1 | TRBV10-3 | TGTGCCATCAGTGGGAAAGCAGGGGGCACTGAAGCTTTCTTT | CAISGKAGGTEAFF